The entry below describes one T cell receptor (beta chain). These data come from a study of blood T cell repertoires in COVID-19. Original analysis: Amplification of reference gene primers provided the estimated nucleated cell counts. This table comes from immunoSEQ multiplex PCR, and its TCRdb copy is limited to in-frame clones, with some not included. The DNA gave D and trimming, while V, J and clone size come from that table. The sample contains fewer than 60,000 clones, approximately 90% of which appear only once. Per germline, CDR1 ENHRY and CDR2 SYGVKD. After removal of 1 base from V and 4 bases from J, the junction contained 3 bases not matched to a gene. This CDR3 has 14 residues.

The sequenced sample consisted of peripheral blood. The sequence was obtained from a human donor with acute or convalescent COVID-19. The donor label of this sample is uncertain. This sequence joins TRBV10-3 and TRBJ2-7; 8 bases are shared with TRBD1. The CDR3 region is CAISEFGQGYEQYF. The CDR3 bases are TGTGCCATCAGTGAGTTCGGACAGGGATACGAGCAGTACTTC.